Listed below are T cell receptor beta chains from one sample, sequenced in a study of CD8+ T cells in alopecia areata. The protocol was immunoSEQ multiplex PCR, while the TCRdb copy is restricted to in-frame clones and leaves out a portion. The table includes more than 12,000 clones, roughly 55% detected once. Source: skin, taken at week 0. Every receptor here comes from a human donor with alopecia areata. Each CDR3 is given with its conserved first and last residue. Each record gives: clone size, D gene, V gene, J gene, CDR3 protein, CDR3 DNA. D genes are given only for firm matches. Clone size appears in some rows only: once, few, many, or a class for an expanded clone.

clone_size: -; d_call: -; v_call: TRBV15; j_call: TRBJ2-3; cdr3_aa: CATSRSGWGLRTDTQYF; cdr3_nt: TGTGCCACCAGCAGAAGTGGTTGGGGACTCCGCACAGATACGCAGTATTTT
clone_size: -; d_call: -; v_call: TRBV5-1; j_call: TRBJ1-2; cdr3_aa: CASSLKGERGYTF; cdr3_nt: TGCGCCAGCAGCTTGAAGGGGGAGAGGGGCTACACCTTC
clone_size: -; d_call: TRBD1; v_call: TRBV6-1; j_call: TRBJ1-5; cdr3_aa: CASSARQGPRTHQPQHF; cdr3_nt: TGTGCCAGCAGTGCCCGACAGGGGCCCCGCACCCATCAGCCCCAGCATTTT
clone_size: -; d_call: -; v_call: TRBV15; j_call: TRBJ2-7; cdr3_aa: CATSNTGGGAAYEQYF; cdr3_nt: TGTGCCACCAGCAACACAGGTGGGGGGGCTGCGTACGAGCAGTACTTC
clone_size: -; d_call: -; v_call: TRBV28; j_call: TRBJ2-5; cdr3_aa: CASSPAGAGGAETQYF; cdr3_nt: TGTGCCAGCAGCCCTGCGGGGGCAGGGGGCGCAGAGACCCAGTACTTC
clone_size: -; d_call: -; v_call: TRBV5-4; j_call: TRBJ1-1; cdr3_aa: CASSLAERLEAFF; cdr3_nt: TGTGCCAGCAGCTTGGCCGAGAGGTTGGAAGCTTTCTTT
clone_size: -; d_call: -; v_call: TRBV5-1; j_call: TRBJ1-1; cdr3_aa: CASSLATAGADTEAFF; cdr3_nt: TGCGCCAGCAGCTTGGCTACCGCAGGGGCTGATACTGAAGCTTTCTTT
clone_size: -; d_call: -; v_call: TRBV5-1; j_call: TRBJ1-2; cdr3_aa: CASSAVREAGYTF; cdr3_nt: TGCGCCAGCAGCGCGGTCCGGGAGGCTGGCTACACCTTC
clone_size: few; d_call: TRBD1; v_call: TRBV23-1; j_call: TRBJ1-2; cdr3_aa: CASSQSRPGTGIYGYTF; cdr3_nt: TGCGCCAGCAGTCAATCTCGCCCCGGGACAGGCATCTATGGCTACACCTTC
clone_size: few; d_call: TRBD2; v_call: TRBV15; j_call: TRBJ2-2; cdr3_aa: CATSRDGGAGELFF; cdr3_nt: TGTGCCACCAGCAGAGATGGGGGGGCCGGGGAGCTGTTTTTT
clone_size: once; d_call: -; v_call: TRBV7-3; j_call: TRBJ2-2; cdr3_aa: CASSPDPLTSGELFF; cdr3_nt: TGTGCCAGCAGCCCTGACCCCCTGACATCGGGGGAGCTGTTTTTT
clone_size: -; d_call: TRBD1; v_call: TRBV28; j_call: TRBJ2-7; cdr3_aa: CASSYLPGQGMVEQYF; cdr3_nt: TGTGCCAGCAGTTACCTCCCGGGACAGGGGATGGTCGAGCAGTACTTC
clone_size: once; d_call: TRBD1; v_call: TRBV2; j_call: TRBJ2-1; cdr3_aa: CASSNPGQGQNEQFF; cdr3_nt: TGTGCCAGCAGCAACCCGGGACAGGGGCAGAATGAGCAGTTCTTC
clone_size: -; d_call: -; v_call: TRBV4-3; j_call: TRBJ2-3; cdr3_aa: CASSQASGPDTDTQYF; cdr3_nt: TGCGCCAGCAGCCAAGCGTCGGGGCCTGACACAGATACGCAGTATTTT
clone_size: -; d_call: -; v_call: TRBV27; j_call: TRBJ1-6; cdr3_aa: CASSLGGGYNSPLHF; cdr3_nt: TGTGCCAGCAGTTTGGGGGGCGGGTATAATTCACCCCTCCACTTT
clone_size: -; d_call: -; v_call: TRBV7-2; j_call: TRBJ2-3; cdr3_aa: CAAGGPSTDTQYF; cdr3_nt: TGTGCCGCCGGGGGCCCTAGCACAGATACGCAGTATTTT
clone_size: -; d_call: TRBD2; v_call: TRBV5-1; j_call: TRBJ2-5; cdr3_aa: CASSQQAREEETQYF; cdr3_nt: TGCGCCAGCAGCCAACAGGCCCGGGAGGAAGAGACCCAGTACTTC
clone_size: few; d_call: -; v_call: TRBV4-2; j_call: TRBJ2-3; cdr3_aa: CASSQTPRASFTDTQYF; cdr3_nt: TGTGCCAGCAGCCAGACGCCTCGGGCGTCGTTTACAGATACGCAGTATTTT
clone_size: few; d_call: -; v_call: TRBV27; j_call: TRBJ1-4; cdr3_aa: CASSRWAGQANEKLFF; cdr3_nt: TGTGCCAGCAGTCGTTGGGCCGGACAAGCTAATGAAAAACTGTTTTTT
clone_size: few; d_call: TRBD1; v_call: TRBV6-6; j_call: TRBJ1-2; cdr3_aa: CASKGQDNYGYTF; cdr3_nt: TGTGCCAGTAAGGGACAGGATAACTATGGCTACACCTTC
clone_size: -; d_call: -; v_call: TRBV7-9; j_call: TRBJ2-3; cdr3_aa: CASSLGEAGSTDTQYF; cdr3_nt: TGTGCCAGCAGCTTAGGGGAGGCGGGTAGCACAGATACGCAGTATTTT
clone_size: -; d_call: -; v_call: TRBV10-3; j_call: TRBJ1-5; cdr3_aa: CAISGSSDQPQHF; cdr3_nt: TGTGCCATCAGTGGGTCCAGTGATCAGCCCCAGCATTTT
clone_size: -; d_call: TRBD2; v_call: TRBV5-1; j_call: TRBJ2-1; cdr3_aa: CASSLAGDYLSSYNEQFF; cdr3_nt: TGCGCCAGCAGCTTGGCTGGGGACTACCTCAGCTCCTACAATGAGCAGTTCTTC
clone_size: -; d_call: -; v_call: TRBV28; j_call: TRBJ2-7; cdr3_aa: CASSFMTTFSYEQYF; cdr3_nt: TGTGCCAGCAGTTTCATGACAACGTTTTCCTACGAGCAGTACTTC
clone_size: -; d_call: -; v_call: TRBV30; j_call: TRBJ2-2; cdr3_aa: CAWRGPPNTGELFF; cdr3_nt: TGTGCCTGGAGGGGACCCCCGAACACCGGGGAGCTGTTTTTT
clone_size: -; d_call: TRBD1; v_call: TRBV7-8; j_call: TRBJ1-2; cdr3_aa: CASSTRDRGRDYGYTF; cdr3_nt: TGTGCCAGCAGCACCCGGGACAGGGGAAGGGACTATGGCTACACCTTC
clone_size: once; d_call: -; v_call: TRBV4-1; j_call: TRBJ1-1; cdr3_aa: CASSQGGHFTEAFF; cdr3_nt: TGCGCCAGCAGCCAGGGGGGACATTTCACTGAAGCTTTCTTT
clone_size: -; d_call: -; v_call: TRBV19; j_call: TRBJ1-2; cdr3_aa: CASSRTRGLDGGYTF; cdr3_nt: TGTGCCAGTAGCCGAACCAGGGGCTTAGATGGTGGCTACACCTTC
clone_size: -; d_call: -; v_call: TRBV7-9; j_call: TRBJ2-7; cdr3_aa: CASSLGLGRAYEQYF; cdr3_nt: TGTGCCAGCAGCTTAGGACTGGGCCGAGCCTACGAGCAGTACTTC
clone_size: few; d_call: -; v_call: TRBV6-5; j_call: TRBJ2-5; cdr3_aa: CATEPGHSLQETQYF; cdr3_nt: TGTGCCACCGAACCGGGACACAGCTTACAAGAGACCCAGTACTTC
clone_size: -; d_call: -; v_call: TRBV7-3; j_call: TRBJ2-3; cdr3_aa: CASIRGGPADTQYF; cdr3_nt: TGTGCCAGCATCCGAGGGGGGCCAGCAGATACGCAGTATTTT
clone_size: few; d_call: TRBD1; v_call: TRBV4-3; j_call: TRBJ2-7; cdr3_aa: CASSEGVRDRPEF; cdr3_nt: TGCGCCAGCAGCGAAGGAGTACGGGACAGGCCCGAATTC
clone_size: -; d_call: TRBD1; v_call: TRBV11-1; j_call: TRBJ1-2; cdr3_aa: CASADRAGVYGYTF; cdr3_nt: TGTGCCAGCGCGGACAGGGCAGGGGTCTATGGCTACACCTTC
clone_size: few; d_call: -; v_call: TRBV7-2; j_call: TRBJ2-3; cdr3_aa: CASSLVAGITDTQYF; cdr3_nt: TGTGCCAGCAGCTTAGTGGCCGGGATCACAGATACGCAGTATTTT
clone_size: -; d_call: TRBD1; v_call: TRBV7-9; j_call: TRBJ1-5; cdr3_aa: CASSLVRTGIKEQHF; cdr3_nt: TGTGCCAGCAGCTTGGTCCGGACAGGAATAAAGGAGCAGCATTTT
clone_size: -; d_call: TRBD2; v_call: TRBV7-9; j_call: TRBJ2-2; cdr3_aa: CASETLAGPNTGELFF; cdr3_nt: TGTGCCAGCGAGACCTTAGCGGGGCCGAACACCGGGGAGCTGTTTTTT
clone_size: -; d_call: -; v_call: TRBV4-1; j_call: TRBJ2-3; cdr3_aa: CASSQDPRGSDTQYF; cdr3_nt: TGCGCCAGCAGCCAAGATCCCCGGGGCTCAGATACGCAGTATTTT
clone_size: -; d_call: -; v_call: TRBV11-2; j_call: TRBJ1-6; cdr3_aa: CASSFGGVTDNSPLHF; cdr3_nt: TGTGCCAGCAGCTTTGGGGGGGTGACAGATAATTCACCCCTCCACTTT
clone_size: -; d_call: -; v_call: TRBV7-8; j_call: TRBJ1-5; cdr3_aa: CASSSREGNQPQHF; cdr3_nt: TGTGCCAGCAGTTCCAGGGAGGGCAATCAGCCCCAGCATTTT
clone_size: -; d_call: TRBD2; v_call: TRBV6-8; j_call: TRBJ2-3; cdr3_aa: CASSYFPGGSDTQYF; cdr3_nt: TGTGCCAGCAGTTACTTCCCAGGCGGGAGCGATACGCAGTATTTT
clone_size: -; d_call: -; v_call: TRBV30; j_call: TRBJ2-7; cdr3_aa: CASERGSYEQYF; cdr3_nt: TGTGCCTCCGAAAGGGGTTCCTACGAGCAGTACTTC
clone_size: medium-sized; d_call: -; v_call: TRBV7-9; j_call: TRBJ1-1; cdr3_aa: CASSLRTPFKNTEAFF; cdr3_nt: TGTGCCAGCAGCCTCAGGACTCCTTTTAAGAACACTGAAGCTTTCTTT
clone_size: -; d_call: -; v_call: TRBV28; j_call: TRBJ2-5; cdr3_aa: CASSLRPTASGTQYF; cdr3_nt: TGTGCCAGCAGTTTAAGACCGACTGCTAGTGGGACCCAGTACTTC
clone_size: -; d_call: -; v_call: TRBV6-5; j_call: TRBJ1-2; cdr3_aa: CASSSVEGYYGYTF; cdr3_nt: TGTGCCAGCAGTTCCGTCGAGGGCTACTATGGCTACACCTTC
clone_size: few; d_call: -; v_call: TRBV7-9; j_call: TRBJ2-6; cdr3_aa: CASSFPEGSGANVLTF; cdr3_nt: TGTGCCAGCAGCTTCCCCGAGGGGTCTGGGGCCAACGTCCTGACTTTC
clone_size: -; d_call: TRBD1; v_call: TRBV11-2; j_call: TRBJ2-7; cdr3_aa: CASRSGTGAYEQYF; cdr3_nt: TGTGCCAGCAGGTCCGGGACAGGGGCCTACGAGCAGTACTTC